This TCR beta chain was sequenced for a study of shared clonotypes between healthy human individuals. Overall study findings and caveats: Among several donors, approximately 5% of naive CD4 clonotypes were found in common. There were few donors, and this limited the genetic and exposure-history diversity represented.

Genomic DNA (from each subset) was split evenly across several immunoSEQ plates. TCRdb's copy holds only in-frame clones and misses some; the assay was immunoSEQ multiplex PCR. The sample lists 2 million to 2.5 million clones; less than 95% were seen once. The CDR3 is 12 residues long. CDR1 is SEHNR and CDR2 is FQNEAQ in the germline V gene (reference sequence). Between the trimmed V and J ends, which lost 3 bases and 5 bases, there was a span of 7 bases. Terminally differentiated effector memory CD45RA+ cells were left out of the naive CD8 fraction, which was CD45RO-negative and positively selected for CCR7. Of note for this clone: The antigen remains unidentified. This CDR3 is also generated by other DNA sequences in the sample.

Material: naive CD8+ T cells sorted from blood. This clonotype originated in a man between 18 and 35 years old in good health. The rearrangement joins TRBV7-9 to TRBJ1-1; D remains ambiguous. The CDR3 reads CASSLGRTEAFF. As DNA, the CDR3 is TGTGCCAGCAGCTTGGGAAGGACTGAAGCTTTCTTT.